These 3 T cell receptor beta chains originate from one sample sequenced in a study of cytomegalovirus exposure and HLA in healthy donors. The PCR had 60 Vbeta and 13 Jbeta primers. Repertoires were generated with immunoSEQ multiplex PCR, while TCRdb's copy carries only in-frame clones and drops some. The table shows 100,000 to 150,000 clones, with roughly 77% occurring only once. The material sequenced was PBMCs. Every receptor here comes from a woman aged 25 to 39 in good health and CMV-seronegative.

The genes are TRBV19 and TRBJ1-5; perhaps TRBD1 as D (5 bases). This CDR3 is 14 amino acids long. From germline, CDR1 is LNHDA and CDR2 SQIVND (reference sequence). Trimming cost V 2 bases and J 5 bases, with 10 bases left between them. The CDR3 DNA sequence: TGTGCCAGTAGTATAACAGGCCTTCATCAGCCCCAGCATTTT. It codes for CASSITGLHQPQHF.

The V gene is TRBV30, the J gene TRBJ2-3; 13 bases match TRBD2. The V gene's germline CDR1 is GTSNPN and CDR2 SVGIG (reference sequence). The CDR3 is made up of 15 amino acids. J was trimmed by 4 bases and V by 0 bases; bases with no gene match: 1. The CDR3 coding sequence is TGTGCCTGGAGTGTCGGACTAGCGGGAGCAGATACGCAGTATTTT. Translation gives CAWSVGLAGADTQYF.

V usage is TRBV13 and J usage is TRBJ1-4, with D uncertain. This CDR3 is 12 amino acids long. In germline, CDR1 is PRHDT, CDR2 FYEKMQ (reference sequence). V lost 6 bases, J lost 5 bases, and 7 bases lay in between. In DNA, the CDR3 is TGTGCCAGCAGGTGGGAGAATGAAAAACTGTTTTTT. Translated, it gives CASRWENEKLFF.